The 12 T cell receptor beta chains given below trace back to one sample, sequenced in a study of cytomegalovirus exposure and HLA in healthy donors. The PCR made use of 60 Vbeta and 13 Jbeta primers. Sequencing was performed with immunoSEQ multiplex PCR; in TCRdb, only in-frame clones are kept and a portion is missing. Found here are about 160,000 clones, approximately 81% of them singletons; the top ten hold more than 2%. The sequencing input was PBMCs. The receptors come from a man aged 18-30 years in good health and CMV-seropositive.

This rearrangement joins TRBV7-2 to TRBJ1-1; 8 bases line up with TRBD1. The CDR3 loop spans 14 amino acids. Germline CDR1 is SGHTA and CDR2 is FQGNSA. J gave up 4 bases and V 5 bases, and 6 bases lay outside the gene matches. For the CDR3, the DNA is TGTGCCAGCAGCAGGACAGGGCCAAGCACTGAAGCTTTCTTT. Amino acid sequence: CASSRTGPSTEAFF.

This chain connects TRBV20-1 to TRBJ2-1; D is unclear. The CDR3 totals 11 residues. V lost 3 bases, J lost 6 bases, and 6 bases lay in between. Germline V gene lookup returns CDR1 DFQATT and CDR2 SNEGSKA (reference sequence). The CDR3 protein is CSASPRNEQFF. The CDR3 region has the DNA TGCAGTGCTAGCCCCCGCAATGAGCAGTTCTTC.

This clone was seen only a few times. The chain is built from TRBV4-2 and TRBJ2-3; 13 nucleotides match TRBD2. Trimming cost V 1 base and J 2 bases; bases outside gene matches: 3. The CDR3 consists of 17 residues. CDR1 LGHNA and CDR2 YNFKEQ come from the germline V gene. The chain's CDR3 is CASSQGLAGGLTDTQYF. The CDR3 bases are TGTGCCAGCAGCCAAGGACTAGCGGGGGGACTCACAGATACGCAGTATTTT.

This chain uses TRBV10-3 with TRBJ2-3; D remains unclear. Trimming took 2 bases from V and 1 from J, leaving 7 bases between them. Germline V gene data show CDR1 as ENHRY and CDR2 as SYGVKD. The length of the CDR3 is 14 residues. The CDR3 DNA reads as TGTGCCATCAGTGAGAAAACGGGCACAGATACGCAGTATTTT. It specifies CAISEKTGTDTQYF.

J is TRBJ1-2 and V is TRBV7-2; 11 nucleotides align to TRBD1. The CDR3 length is 16 residues. V was pared by 3 bases and J by 3 bases, with 6 bases of the junction left unmatched. Looked up from germline, CDR1 is SGHTA and CDR2 is FQGNSA. CDR3 sequence: CASSFKPGQGDYGYTF. The CDR3 DNA follows: TGTGCCAGCAGCTTTAAACCGGGACAGGGGGACTATGGCTACACCTTC.

The rearrangement uses TRBV5-8 and TRBJ2-5, with D possibly being TRBD1 (6 bases). Germline V gene lookup returns CDR1 SGHTS and CDR2 YDEGEE. Trimming removed 4 bases from V and 0 bases from J, with 13 bases in between. The CDR3 loop spans 15 amino acids. CDR3 DNA: TGTGCCAGCAGCCTCCAGGGGAAGGACCAAGAGACCCAGTACTTC. It encodes CASSLQGKDQETQYF.

The V and J genes are TRBV15 and TRBJ1-1; 9 bases align to TRBD1. The CDR3 is made up of 23 amino acids. J lost 1 base, V lost 5 bases, and 29 bases had no gene match. The germline V gene encodes CDR1 LNHNV and CDR2 YYDKDF (reference sequence). The CDR3: CATSQRGFGTGWFFFTENTEAFF. CDR3 nucleotide sequence: TGTGCCACCAGCCAGAGAGGTTTCGGGACAGGGTGGTTCTTTTTTACGGAGAACACTGAAGCTTTCTTT.

V gene TRBV6-1 combines with J gene TRBJ2-2; 9 nucleotides agree with TRBD2. Trimming took 4 bases from V and 7 from J; bases not matched to a gene: 4. Germline CDR1 MNHNS, CDR2 SASEGT. The CDR3 totals 14 residues. CDR3: CASSGGGDNGELFF. In DNA form, the CDR3 reads TGTGCCAGCAGTGGCGGGGGGGATAACGGGGAGCTGTTTTTT.

The J gene is TRBJ1-3, the V gene TRBV5-1; D is possibly TRBD1 (5 bases). This CDR3 comprises 13 residues. The germline V gene has CDR1 SGHRS and CDR2 YFSETQ. Trimming pared 4 bases from V and 6 bases from J, leaving 11 bases between. CDR3 in DNA: TGCGCCAGCAGCCAGGGACTAGCAAACACCATATATTTT. Protein sequence: CASSQGLANTIYF.

The gene calls are TRBV4-3 and TRBJ1-4, with 7 positions matching TRBD1. The V gene end was trimmed by 4 bases and the J gene end by 6 bases; junction bases not matched to a gene: 5. Germline V lookup: CDR1 LGHNA, CDR2 YSLEER. The CDR3 has 14 residues. For the CDR3, the DNA is TGCGCCAGCAGCCCGGGGACAGACTATGAAAAACTGTTTTTT. It codes for CASSPGTDYEKLFF.

The chain has TRBV15 and TRBJ1-1; TRBD1 matches 7 bases. The CDR3 sequence is 13 residues long. CDR1 and CDR2 from the germline V gene are LNHNV and YYDKDF (reference sequence). Germline trimming cut 4 bases from V and 6 bases from J; bases unmatched to any gene: 5. The CDR3 is CATSTPGGAEAFF. The CDR3 DNA follows: TGTGCCACCAGCACCCCAGGGGGAGCTGAAGCTTTCTTT.

V and J are TRBV9 and TRBJ1-2; a possible D gene is TRBD1 (5 bases). The V end was cut by 5 bases, the J end by 8 bases, with 16 bases between. Germline V gives CDR1 SGDLS, CDR2 YYNGEE. This CDR3 comprises 13 residues. For the CDR3, the DNA is TGTGCCAGCAGAGAAAGGGGAGGACGGGGCTACACCTTC. This sequence encodes CASRERGGRGYTF. Full variable domain (outside the CDR3, taken from reference TRBV9 and TRBJ1-2): DSGVTQTPKHLITATGQRVTLRCSPRSGDLSVYWYQQSLDQGLQFLIQYYNGEERAKGNILERFSAQQFPDLHSELNLSSLELGDSALYFCASRERGGRGYTFGSGTRLTVV.